This paragraph reports one T cell receptor (beta chain). Its antigen has not been determined. No quality values exist for individual bases; no much larger clone is one base distant. These data originate in a study of OX40 agonist ivuxolimab in advanced cancers. For context, the study as a whole: Ivuxolimab, which targeted the costimulatory receptor OX40 (CD134), was an agonistic, fully human IgG2 monoclonal antibody. Intravenous ivuxolimab was administered to patients every 2 weeks at six dose levels: 0.01, 0.1, 0.3, 1.5, 3 and 10 mg/kg. Prior anti-PD-1, anti-PD-L1 or anti-CTLA-4 therapy was permitted, and 35% to 40% of dose-escalation patients had received checkpoint inhibitors. The point of sequencing TCRbeta in the periphery was to test whether ivuxolimab changed TCR sequence diversity and drove clonal T-cell expansion. Of the 50 to 55 dose-escalation patients, hepatocellular carcinoma was present in 19, melanoma in approximately 15, renal cell carcinoma in 9 and head and neck cancer in 9. The paper covers the monotherapy dose-escalation part of the phase I ivuxolimab trial, which included N ≈ 57 patients. The dose-escalation cohort was roughly 83% male with a mean age of about 58 years, ranging from about 20 to 85. Partial responses occurred in three dose-escalation patients: two with cutaneous melanoma and one with hepatocellular carcinoma. On the study overall, not on this receptor specifically: In the 0.1-3.0 mg/kg groups, partial responders were among the patients with the lowest normalized peripheral clonal expansion, particularly in CD8+ T cells. At doses of 0.1 to 3.0 mg/kg, clonal expansion of both CD4+ and CD8+ T cells in blood was seen between baseline and week 6. After ivuxolimab, expanded clones were on average more numerous among CD8+ T cells than among CD4+ T cells. Low levels of normalized T-cell clonal expansion were also shown by some nonresponding patients. The antigen specificity of the peripheral T cells that underwent clonal expansion was not determined.

The trial excluded patients who had a history of autoimmune disease or were on systemic immunosuppression. Peripheral blood for TCR sequencing was drawn from every dose cohort at baseline, at cycle 4 day 1 and at cycle 7 day 1. The samples were taken from a phase I, first-in-human, multicenter, open-label dose-escalation trial of ivuxolimab. The trial enrolled adults with locally advanced or metastatic head and neck squamous cell, hepatocellular, melanoma or renal cell carcinoma. Before TCR sequencing, CD4+ and CD8+ T cells were separately sorted from peripheral blood. Including cysteine and phenylalanine, the CDR3 has 15 amino acids. The retained sequence is limited to the CDR3, 45 bases, with the frame set at the first base. CDR1 and CDR2, looked up from the germline V gene, are MNHEY and SVGAGI. V gives up 4 bases and J gives up 0 bases, and the segment between their germline ends measures 10 bases.

Genomic DNA was isolated from the sorted cells so that the TCRbeta CDR3 region could be sequenced. TCRbeta CDR3 regions were sequenced using the immunoSEQ Assay. Sourced from immuneACCESS, this table was stored by TCRdb with only in-frame sequences that have V and J called. A share of the clones is absent; for the studies checked, an unresolved V gene accounts for under half, and the remainder has no known explanation. The sample table shows roughly 86,000 clones, and about 86% are seen once. Around 1.8% of the sample belongs to the ten largest clones. The chain couples TRBV6-5 to TRBJ2-1; perhaps TRBD1 is the D gene, with 6 bases matching. The clonotype originates from an adult with an advanced solid tumor such as melanoma, head and neck, liver or kidney cancer. The sequencing here drew on CD4+ or CD8+ T cells sorted from blood, taken in a trial of the OX40 agonist ivuxolimab. The DNA reads as follows: TGTGCCAGCAGTTCCGACAGGAGCTCCTACAATGAGCAGTTCTTC. It specifies CASSSDRSSYNEQFF.